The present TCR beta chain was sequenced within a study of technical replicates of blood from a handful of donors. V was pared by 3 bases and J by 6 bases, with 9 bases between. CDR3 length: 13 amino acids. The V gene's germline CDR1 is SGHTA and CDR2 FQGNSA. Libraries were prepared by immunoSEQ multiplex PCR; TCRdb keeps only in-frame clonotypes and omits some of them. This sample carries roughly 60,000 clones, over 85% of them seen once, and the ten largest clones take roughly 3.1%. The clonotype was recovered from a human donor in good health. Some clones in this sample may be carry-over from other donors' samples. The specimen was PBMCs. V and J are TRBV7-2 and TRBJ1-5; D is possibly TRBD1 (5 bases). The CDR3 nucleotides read TGTGCCAGCAGCTTTGGGGGGAGTCAGCCCCAGCATTTT. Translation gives CASSFGGSQPQHF.